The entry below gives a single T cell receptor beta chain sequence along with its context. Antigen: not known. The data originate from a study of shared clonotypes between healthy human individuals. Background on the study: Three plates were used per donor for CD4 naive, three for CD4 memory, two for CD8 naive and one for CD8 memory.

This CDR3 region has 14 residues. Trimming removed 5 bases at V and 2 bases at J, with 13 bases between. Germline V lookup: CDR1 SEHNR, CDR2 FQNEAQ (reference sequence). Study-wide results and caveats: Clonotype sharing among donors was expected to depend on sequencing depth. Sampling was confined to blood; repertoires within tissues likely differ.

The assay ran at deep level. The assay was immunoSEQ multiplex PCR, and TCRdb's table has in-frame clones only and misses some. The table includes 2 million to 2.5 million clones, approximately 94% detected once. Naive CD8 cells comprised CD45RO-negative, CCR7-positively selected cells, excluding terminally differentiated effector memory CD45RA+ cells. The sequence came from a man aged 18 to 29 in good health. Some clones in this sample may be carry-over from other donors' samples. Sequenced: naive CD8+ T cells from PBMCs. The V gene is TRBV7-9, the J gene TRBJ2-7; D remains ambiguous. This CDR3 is CASSHDGITYEQYF. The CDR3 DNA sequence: TGTGCCAGCAGCCACGACGGAATCACCTACGAGCAGTACTTC.